This TCR beta chain is drawn from a study of blood T cell repertoires in COVID-19. Authors' data handling: Scientists estimated how many nucleated cells there were by amplifying reference gene primers. Sequencing used immunoSEQ multiplex PCR; TCRdb keeps in-frame clones, though not all of them. That table supplies the V and J calls and clone size; D and trimming were determined from the DNA. The profile covers some 89,000 clones, with about four fifths appearing a single time and around 1.3% taken by the ten largest. The source of this sequence is a woman of 80 years or more with acute or convalescent COVID-19. Material: peripheral blood.

The chain's CDR3 is CASSERTGGNQPQHF. As DNA, the CDR3 is TGTGCCAGCAGTGAGAGGACAGGGGGCAATCAGCCCCAGCATTTT. The chain recombines TRBV6-2 or TRBV6-3 with TRBJ1-5; TRBD1 agrees at 9 bases. CDR1 is MNHEY and CDR2 is SVGEGT in the germline V gene. The CDR3 extends over 15 amino acids. The junction had 4 bases not matched to a gene; V was cut back by 5 bases and J by 2 bases.